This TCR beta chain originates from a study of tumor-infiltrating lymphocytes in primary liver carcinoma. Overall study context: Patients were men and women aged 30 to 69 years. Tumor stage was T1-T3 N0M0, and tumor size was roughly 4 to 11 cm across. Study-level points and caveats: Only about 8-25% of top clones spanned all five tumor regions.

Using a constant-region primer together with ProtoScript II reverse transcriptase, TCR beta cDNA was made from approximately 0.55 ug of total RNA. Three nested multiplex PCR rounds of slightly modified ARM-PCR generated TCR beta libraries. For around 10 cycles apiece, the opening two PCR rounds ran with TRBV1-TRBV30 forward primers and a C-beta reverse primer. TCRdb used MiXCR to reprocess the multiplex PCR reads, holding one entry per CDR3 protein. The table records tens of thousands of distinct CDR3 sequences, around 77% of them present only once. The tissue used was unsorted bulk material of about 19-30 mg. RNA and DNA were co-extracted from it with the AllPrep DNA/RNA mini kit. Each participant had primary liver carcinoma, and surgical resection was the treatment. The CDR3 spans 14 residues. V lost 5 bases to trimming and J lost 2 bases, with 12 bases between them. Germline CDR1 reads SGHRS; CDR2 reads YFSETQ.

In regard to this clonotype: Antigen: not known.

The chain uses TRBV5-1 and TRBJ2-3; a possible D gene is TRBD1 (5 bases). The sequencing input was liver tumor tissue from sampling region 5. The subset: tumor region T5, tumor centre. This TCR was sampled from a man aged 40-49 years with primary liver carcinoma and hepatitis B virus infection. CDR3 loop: CASSCGHNTDTQYF. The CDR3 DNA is TGCGCCAGCAGTTGTGGACATAACACAGATACGCAGTATTTT.